These 8 T cell receptor beta chains came from one sample sequenced in a study of cytomegalovirus exposure and HLA in healthy donors. The primer mix had 60 Vbeta and 13 Jbeta primers. Profiled with immunoSEQ multiplex PCR; TCRdb holds only in-frame clones, not every one. The sample includes about 110,000 clones, about 86% seen only once; the top ten take less than 2.5%. The sequenced sample consisted of PBMCs. These receptors all come from a woman in her 30s in good health and CMV-seronegative.

The chain uses TRBV28 and TRBJ2-7, with TRBD1 as a possible D gene (6 bases). Germline CDR1 reads MDHEN; CDR2 reads SYDVKM. The CDR3 is 14 amino acids. The V gene lost 8 bases and the J gene lost 6 bases, with 20 bases spanning the gap. CDR3 in DNA: TGTGCCAGCGGTAAGACTCGACAGGCTGGCGAGCAGTACTTC. Amino acid sequence: CASGKTRQAGEQYF.

V is TRBV18 and J is TRBJ2-7, with D possibly TRBD1 on 6 matching bases. The germline V and J ends were trimmed by 3 bases and 0 bases, with 12 bases remaining between them. This CDR3 spans 15 amino acids. Per the germline V gene, CDR1 is KGHSH and CDR2 is LQKENI. The CDR3 loop reads CASSPEDSLSYEQYF. In DNA, the CDR3 is TGTGCCAGCTCACCCGAGGACAGCCTCTCCTACGAGCAGTACTTC.

The chain is built from TRBV20-1 and TRBJ1-1; no clear D gene. The V end was cut by 4 bases, the J end by 1 base, with 4 bases between. The CDR3 has 11 residues. Per germline, CDR1 DFQATT and CDR2 SNEGSKA (reference sequence). The CDR3 bases are TGCAGTGCTATCCAGAACACTGAAGCTTTCTTT. The encoded protein is CSAIQNTEAFF.

J is TRBJ2-7 and V is TRBV28; D remains unclear. Germline CDR1 reads MDHEN; CDR2 reads SYDVKM. The CDR3 is 15 amino acids. V was cut by 2 bases and J by 6 bases, with 17 bases left in between. CDR3 loop: CASSLPKSPTAEQYF. CDR3 DNA: TGTGCCAGCAGTTTACCCAAGAGTCCTACCGCCGAGCAGTACTTC.

V usage is TRBV2 and J usage is TRBJ1-2, with D unresolved. The CDR3 extends over 13 amino acids. CDR1 is SNHLY and CDR2 is FYNNEI in the germline V gene. The V gene lost 6 bases and the J gene lost 0 bases, with 8 bases spanning the gap. The DNA for the CDR3 is TGTGCCAGCAGGGACTCAGCTAACTATGGCTACACCTTC. It is translated as CASRDSANYGYTF.

This chain joins TRBV5-1 and TRBJ2-3; 8 bases are a match to TRBD1. This CDR3 has 16 residues. The trim removed 0 bases at V and 3 bases at J, leaving 6 bases unmatched. Germline assignment: CDR1 SGHRS and CDR2 YFSETQ. The CDR3 DNA is TGCGCCAGCAGCTTGGCAGGTCAGGGGGCGACAGATACGCAGTATTTT. Amino acids: CASSLAGQGATDTQYF.

The rearrangement joins TRBV19 to TRBJ2-5; D remains ambiguous. V lost 5 bases to trimming and J lost 3 bases, with 7 bases between them. Germline assignment: CDR1 LNHDA and CDR2 SQIVND (reference sequence). CDR3 length: 12 amino acids. CDR3 nucleotides: TGTGCCAGTAGTGACTGGGAAGAGACCCAGTACTTC. It encodes CASSDWEETQYF.

The chain combines TRBV5-1 with TRBJ2-5, with D perhaps TRBD1 (5 bases). The CDR3 has 15 residues. The germline V gene encodes CDR1 SGHRS and CDR2 YFSETQ. V was clipped by 2 bases and J by 3 bases, with 14 bases between them. CDR3 in amino acids: CASSFTDRFEETQYF. For the CDR3, the DNA is TGCGCCAGCAGCTTCACAGACAGATTCGAAGAGACCCAGTACTTC.